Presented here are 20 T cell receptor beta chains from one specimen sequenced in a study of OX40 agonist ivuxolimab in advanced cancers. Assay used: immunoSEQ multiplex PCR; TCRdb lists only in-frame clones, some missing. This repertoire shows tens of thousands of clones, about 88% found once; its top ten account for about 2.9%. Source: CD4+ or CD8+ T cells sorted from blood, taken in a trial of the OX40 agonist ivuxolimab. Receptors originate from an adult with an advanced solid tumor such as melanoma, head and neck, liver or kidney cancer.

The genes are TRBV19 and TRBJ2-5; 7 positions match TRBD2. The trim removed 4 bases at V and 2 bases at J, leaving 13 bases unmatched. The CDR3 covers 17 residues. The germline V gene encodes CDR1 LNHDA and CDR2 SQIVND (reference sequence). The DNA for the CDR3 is TGTGCCAGTAGTAACCCAGAGGCGGGAGCGGAACAAGAGACCCAGTACTTC. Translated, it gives CASSNPEAGAEQETQYF.

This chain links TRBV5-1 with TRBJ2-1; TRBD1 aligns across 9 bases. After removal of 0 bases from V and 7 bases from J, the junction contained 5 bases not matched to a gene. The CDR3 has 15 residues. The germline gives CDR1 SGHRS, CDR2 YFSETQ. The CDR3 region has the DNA TGCGCCAGCAGCTTGGGGACAGGGGCGGGGAATGAGCAGTTCTTC. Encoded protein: CASSLGTGAGNEQFF. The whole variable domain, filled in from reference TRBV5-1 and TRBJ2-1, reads KAGVTQTPRYLIKTRGQQVTLSCSPISGHRSVSWYQQTPGQGLQFLFEYFSETQRNKGNFPGRFSGRQFSNSRSEMNVSTLELGDSALYLCASSLGTGAGNEQFFGPGTRLTVL.

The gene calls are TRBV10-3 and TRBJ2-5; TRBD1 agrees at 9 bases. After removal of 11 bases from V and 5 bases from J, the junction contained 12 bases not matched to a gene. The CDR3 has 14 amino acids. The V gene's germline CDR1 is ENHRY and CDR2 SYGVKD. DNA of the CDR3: TGTGCCTGCAGGGGAACAGGGGGCGCGGAGACCCAGTACTTC. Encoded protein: CACRGTGGAETQYF.

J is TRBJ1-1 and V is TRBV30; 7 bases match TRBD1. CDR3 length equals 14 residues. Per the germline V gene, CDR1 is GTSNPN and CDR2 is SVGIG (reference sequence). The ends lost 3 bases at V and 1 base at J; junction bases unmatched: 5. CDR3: CAWSYRGGNTEAFF. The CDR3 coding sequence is TGTGCCTGGAGCTACAGGGGCGGGAACACTGAAGCTTTCTTT.

The CDR3 nucleotides are TGCGCCAGCAGCTTGGGCGTCGGAATCACAGATACGCAGTATTTT. Its protein product is CASSLGVGITDTQYF. The V and J genes are TRBV5-1 and TRBJ2-3; D call uncertain. This CDR3 has 15 amino acids. V was trimmed by 0 bases and J by 2 bases, leaving 10 bases between them. The V gene's germline CDR1 is SGHRS and CDR2 YFSETQ.

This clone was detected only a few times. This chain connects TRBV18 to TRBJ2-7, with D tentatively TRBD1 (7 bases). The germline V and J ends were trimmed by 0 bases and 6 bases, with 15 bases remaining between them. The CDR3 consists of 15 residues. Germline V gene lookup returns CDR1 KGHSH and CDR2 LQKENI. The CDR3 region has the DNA TGTGCCAGCTCACCACCAAGCGGCAGGGGGGCCGAGCAGTACTTC. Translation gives CASSPPSGRGAEQYF.

The CDR3: CASSPQGAGTEAFF. Here the CDR3 DNA reads TGTGCCAGCTCACCCCAGGGGGCGGGCACTGAAGCTTTCTTT. The chain carries TRBV18 and TRBJ1-1, with 8 positions matching TRBD1. CDR3 length: 14 amino acids. The V and J ends lost 3 bases and 4 bases, in that order; junction bases with no gene match: 4. Germline V gives CDR1 KGHSH, CDR2 LQKENI.

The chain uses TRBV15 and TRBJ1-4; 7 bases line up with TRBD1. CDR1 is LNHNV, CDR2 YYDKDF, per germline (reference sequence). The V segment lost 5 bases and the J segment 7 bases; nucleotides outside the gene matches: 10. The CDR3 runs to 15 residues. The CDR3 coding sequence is TGTGCCACCAGCTCCGGGACAGAAGCTTCTGAAAAACTGTTTTTT. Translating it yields CATSSGTEASEKLFF.

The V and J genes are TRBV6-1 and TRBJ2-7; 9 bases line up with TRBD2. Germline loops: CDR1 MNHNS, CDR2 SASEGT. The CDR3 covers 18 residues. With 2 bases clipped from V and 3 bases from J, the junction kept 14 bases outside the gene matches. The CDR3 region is CASSEILAGSVPFYEQYF. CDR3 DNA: TGTGCCAGCAGTGAAATACTAGCGGGTTCCGTCCCCTTCTACGAGCAGTACTTC.

The CDR3 nucleotides are TGTGCCAGCAGCGGCAGGGGGCGCGGTGGCTACACCTTC. Amino acid sequence: CASSGRGRGGYTF. The chain has TRBV7-8 and TRBJ1-2, with 8 bases that match TRBD1. Per the germline V gene, CDR1 is SGHVS and CDR2 is FQNEAQ. The CDR3 is 13 residues long. The ends lost 5 bases at V and 7 bases at J; junction bases unmatched: 6.

The CDR3 is CASSIGQDSYEQYF. The CDR3 DNA follows: TGTGCCAGTAGTATAGGACAGGACTCCTACGAGCAGTACTTC. The chain links TRBV19 to TRBJ2-7, with a possible D match to TRBD1 (6 bases). CDR1 and CDR2 from the germline V gene are LNHDA and SQIVND (reference sequence). This CDR3 contains 14 residues. The V and J ends lost 1 base and 0 bases respectively, with 7 bases between them.

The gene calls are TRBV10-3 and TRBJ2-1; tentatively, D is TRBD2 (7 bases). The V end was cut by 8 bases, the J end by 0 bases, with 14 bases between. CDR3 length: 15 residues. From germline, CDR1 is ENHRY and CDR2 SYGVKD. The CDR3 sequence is CAIDRRGPSYNEQFF. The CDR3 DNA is TGTGCCATCGATCGGCGGGGGCCCTCCTACAATGAGCAGTTCTTC.

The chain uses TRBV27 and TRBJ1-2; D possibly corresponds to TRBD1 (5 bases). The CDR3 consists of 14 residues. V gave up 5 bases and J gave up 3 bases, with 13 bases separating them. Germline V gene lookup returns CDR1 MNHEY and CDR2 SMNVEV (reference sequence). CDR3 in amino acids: CASSRGGSDYGYTF. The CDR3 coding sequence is TGTGCCAGCAGTCGGGGGGGGTCGGACTATGGCTACACCTTC.

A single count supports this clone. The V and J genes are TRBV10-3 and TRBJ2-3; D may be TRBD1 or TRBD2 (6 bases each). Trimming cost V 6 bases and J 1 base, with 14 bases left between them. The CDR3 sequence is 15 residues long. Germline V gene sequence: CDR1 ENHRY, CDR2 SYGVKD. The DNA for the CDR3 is TGTGCCATCAGGAGGGGGGATACCGGCACAGATACGCAGTATTTT. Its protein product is CAIRRGDTGTDTQYF.

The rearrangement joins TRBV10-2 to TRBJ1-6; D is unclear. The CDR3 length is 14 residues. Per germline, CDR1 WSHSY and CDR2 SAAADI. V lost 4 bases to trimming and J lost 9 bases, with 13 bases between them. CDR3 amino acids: CASSGSPRVSPLHF. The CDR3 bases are TGCGCCAGCAGTGGATCACCGAGAGTTTCACCCCTCCACTTT.

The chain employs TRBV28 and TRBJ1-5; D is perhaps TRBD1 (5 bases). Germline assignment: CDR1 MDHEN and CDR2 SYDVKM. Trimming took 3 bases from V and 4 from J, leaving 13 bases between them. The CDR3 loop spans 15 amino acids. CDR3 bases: TGTGCCAGCAGTTTGGGGGGTCTAAGAAATCAGCCCCAGCATTTT. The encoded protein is CASSLGGLRNQPQHF.

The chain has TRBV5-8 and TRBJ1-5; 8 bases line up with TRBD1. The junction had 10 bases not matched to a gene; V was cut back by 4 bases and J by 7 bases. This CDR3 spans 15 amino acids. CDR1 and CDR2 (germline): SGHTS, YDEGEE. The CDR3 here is CASSVTGDRWQPQHF. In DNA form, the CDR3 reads TGTGCCAGCAGCGTGACAGGGGACAGGTGGCAGCCCCAGCATTTT. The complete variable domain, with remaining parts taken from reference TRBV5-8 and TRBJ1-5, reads EAGVTQSPTHLIKTRGQQATLRCSPISGHTSVYWYQQALGLGLQFLLWYDEGEERNRGNFPPRFSGRQFPNYSSELNVNALELEDSALYLCASSVTGDRWQPQHFGDGTRLSIL.

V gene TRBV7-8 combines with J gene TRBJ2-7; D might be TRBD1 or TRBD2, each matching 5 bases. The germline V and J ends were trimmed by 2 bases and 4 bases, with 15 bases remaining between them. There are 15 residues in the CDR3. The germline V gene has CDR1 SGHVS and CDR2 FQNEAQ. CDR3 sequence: CASSLRWGPSYEQYF. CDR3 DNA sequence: TGTGCCAGCAGCTTACGGTGGGGACCCTCGTACGAGCAGTACTTC. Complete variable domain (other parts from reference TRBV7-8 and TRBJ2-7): GAGVSQSPRYKVAKRGQDVALRCDPISGHVSLFWYQQALGQGPEFLTYFQNEAQLDKSGLPSDRFFAERPEGSVSTLKIQRTQQEDSAVYLCASSLRWGPSYEQYFGPGTRLTVT.

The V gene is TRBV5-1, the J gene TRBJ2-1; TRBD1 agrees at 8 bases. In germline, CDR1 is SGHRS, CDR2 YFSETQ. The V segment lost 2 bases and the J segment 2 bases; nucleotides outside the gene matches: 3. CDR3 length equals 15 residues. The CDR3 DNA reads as TGCGCCAGCAGCTTCGACAGGGGAACCTACAATGAGCAGTTCTTC. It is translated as CASSFDRGTYNEQFF.

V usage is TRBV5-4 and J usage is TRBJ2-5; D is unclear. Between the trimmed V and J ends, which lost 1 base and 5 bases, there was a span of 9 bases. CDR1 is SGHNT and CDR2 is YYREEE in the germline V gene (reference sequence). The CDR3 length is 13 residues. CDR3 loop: CASSLQPQETQYF. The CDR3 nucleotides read TGTGCCAGCAGCTTGCAGCCCCAGGAGACCCAGTACTTC. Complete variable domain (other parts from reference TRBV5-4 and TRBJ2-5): ETGVTQSPTHLIKTRGQQVTLRCSSQSGHNTVSWYQQALGQGPQFIFQYYREEENGRGNFPPRFSGLQFPNYSSELNVNALELDDSALYLCASSLQPQETQYFGPGTRLLVL.